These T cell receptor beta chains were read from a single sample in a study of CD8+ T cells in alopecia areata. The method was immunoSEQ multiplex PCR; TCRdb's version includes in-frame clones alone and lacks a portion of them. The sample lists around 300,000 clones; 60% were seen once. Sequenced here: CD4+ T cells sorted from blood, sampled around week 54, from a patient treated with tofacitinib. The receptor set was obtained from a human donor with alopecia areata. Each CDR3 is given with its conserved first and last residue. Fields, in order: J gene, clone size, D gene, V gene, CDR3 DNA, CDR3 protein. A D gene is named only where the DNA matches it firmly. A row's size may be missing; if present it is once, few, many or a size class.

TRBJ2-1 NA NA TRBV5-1 TGCGCCAGCAGCAGCCCCAATGAGCAGTTCTTC CASSSPNEQFF
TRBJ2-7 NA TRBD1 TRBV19 TGTGCCAGTAGTTCAAGGGGACAGGGCTCCTACGAGCAGTACTTC CASSSRGQGSYEQYF
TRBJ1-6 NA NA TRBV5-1 TGCGCCAGCAGCTTTAGGGACGCTAGTTCACCCCTCCACTTT CASSFRDASSPLHF
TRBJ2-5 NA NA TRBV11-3 TGTGCCAGCAGCTTAGATGGTACTAGGAAAGAGACCCAGTACTTC CASSLDGTRKETQYF
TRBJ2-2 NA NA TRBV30 TGTGCCTGGAGCGCCGCGCAGCCTAACCGGGAGCTGTTTTTT CAWSAAQPNRELFF
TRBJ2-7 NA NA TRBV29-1 TGCAGCGTGGGCGGGAACGAGCAGTACTTC CSVGGNEQYF
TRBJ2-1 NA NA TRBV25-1 TGTGCCAGCAGTGCAATGTCCTACAATGAGCAGTTCTTC CASSAMSYNEQFF
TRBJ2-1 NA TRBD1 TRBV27 TGTGCCAGCAGAGACAGGGGGCTCAATGAGCAGTTCTTC CASRDRGLNEQFF
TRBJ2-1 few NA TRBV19 TGTGCCAGTAGAAGGAAAGACAATGAGCAGTTCTTC CASRRKDNEQFF
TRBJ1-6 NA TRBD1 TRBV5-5 TGTGCCAGCAGCCTGGTGGACAGGGGTAATTCACCCCTCCACTTT CASSLVDRGNSPLHF
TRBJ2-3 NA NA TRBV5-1 TGCGCCAGCAGCTTGCGACCCACAGATACGCAGTATTTT CASSLRPTDTQYF
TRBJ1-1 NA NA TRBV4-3 TGCGCCAGCAGCCAAGATTTAGCCGACAGAATTCGGAACACTGAAGCTTTCTTT CASSQDLADRIRNTEAFF
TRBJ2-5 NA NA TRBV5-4 TGTGCCAGCAGCTTGGGTCGGGAGGAGACCCAGTACTTC CASSLGREETQYF
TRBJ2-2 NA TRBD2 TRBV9 TGTGCCAGCAGCGTAGGACTAGCCGCGAACACCGGGGAGCTGTTTTTT CASSVGLAANTGELFF
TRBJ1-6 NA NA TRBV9 TGTGCCAGCAGCGCAGCAAATTCACCCCTCCACTTT CASSAANSPLHF
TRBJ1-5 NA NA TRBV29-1 TGCAGCATTGGGGGGGCCAATCAGCCCCAGCATTTT CSIGGANQPQHF
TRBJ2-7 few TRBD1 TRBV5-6 TGTGCCAGCAGCCCGGACAGGGGAGTCTCTTACGAGCAGTACTTC CASSPDRGVSYEQYF
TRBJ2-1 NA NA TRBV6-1 TGTGCCAGCAGGAGGACGGGGGACTCCTACAATGAGCAGTTCTTC CASRRTGDSYNEQFF
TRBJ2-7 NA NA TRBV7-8 TGTGCCAGCAGCCCAACTCGGACCCAAACCTACGAGCAGTACTTC CASSPTRTQTYEQYF
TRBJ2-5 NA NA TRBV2 TGTGCCAGCAGCCCCCTGGGGAGAGAGACCCAGTACTTC CASSPLGRETQYF
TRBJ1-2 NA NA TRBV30 TGTGCCTGGAGTGTAAAAAGTGGCTACACCTTC CAWSVKSGYTF
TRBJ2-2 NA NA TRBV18 TGTGCCAGCTCGCCACGGACAGCCGCCACCGGGGAGCTGTTTTTT CASSPRTAATGELFF
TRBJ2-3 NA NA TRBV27 TGTGCCAGCAGTTTACAGGGGAGCACAGATACGCAGTATTTT CASSLQGSTDTQYF
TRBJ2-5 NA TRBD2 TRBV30 TGTGCCTGGAGTTTCCGGGGGGGGCAAGAGACCCAGTACTTC CAWSFRGGQETQYF
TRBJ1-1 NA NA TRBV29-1 TGCAGCGTTGATCCCAGGAACACTGAAGCTTTCTTT CSVDPRNTEAFF
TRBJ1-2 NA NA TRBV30 TGTGCCTGGGGCCGTCGAGGGCTATCCTATGGCTACACCTTC CAWGRRGLSYGYTF
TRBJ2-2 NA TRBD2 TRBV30 TGTGCCTGGAGTGCCCGGGAGCGGGGGGTGAGCGGCACCGGGGAGCTGTTTTTT CAWSARERGVSGTGELFF
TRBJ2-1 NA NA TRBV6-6 TGTGCCAGCTTGGCTCCTCCCCGACATGAGCAGTTCTTC CASLAPPRHEQFF
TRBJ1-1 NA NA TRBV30 TGTGCCTGGAGTGTACTGGCTGAAGCTTTCTTT CAWSVLAEAFF
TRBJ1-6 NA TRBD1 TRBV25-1 TGTGCCAGCAGTGGAGAGACAGGGAATTCACCCCTCCACTTT CASSGETGNSPLHF
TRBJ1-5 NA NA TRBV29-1 TGCAGCGTGGTACAGGGTCTAGATCAGCCCCAGCATTTT CSVVQGLDQPQHF
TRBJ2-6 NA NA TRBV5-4 TGTGCCAGCAGTTCAGTGGGGTTTGGGGCCAACGTCCTGACTTTC CASSSVGFGANVLTF
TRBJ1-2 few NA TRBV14 TGTGCCAGCAGCCCCGCAGGGATCGACTATGGCTACACCTTC CASSPAGIDYGYTF
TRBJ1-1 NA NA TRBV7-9 TGTGCCAGCAGCGCACGGACCAGGGGTGACACTGAAGCTTTCTTT CASSARTRGDTEAFF
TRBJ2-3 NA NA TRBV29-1 TGCAGCGTTTCGGCGCAGGGTGCAGATACGCAGTATTTT CSVSAQGADTQYF
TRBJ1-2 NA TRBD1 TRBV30 TGTGCCTGGAGTGTAGGGGGCGGAGGTGGCTACACCTTC CAWSVGGGGGYTF
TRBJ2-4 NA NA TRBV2 TGTGCCAGCAGTGTAGGCACTGCCAAAAACATTCAGTACTTC CASSVGTAKNIQYF
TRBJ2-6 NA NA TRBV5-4 TGTGCCAGCAGCTTAGGCTCTGGGGCCAACGTCCTGACTTTC CASSLGSGANVLTF
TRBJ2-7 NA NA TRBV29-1 TGCAGCGTTGGGCTCACCACCTACGAGCAGTACTTC CSVGLTTYEQYF
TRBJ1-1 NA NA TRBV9 TGTGCCAGCAGCGTAGGCCCGGGGACTAGCACTGAAGCTTTCTTT CASSVGPGTSTEAFF
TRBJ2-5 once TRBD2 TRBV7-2 TGTGCCAGCAGCTTAGCTGTCGGCGGGGGTAGGGAGACCCAGTACTTC CASSLAVGGGRETQYF
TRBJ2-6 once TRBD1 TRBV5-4 TGTGCCAGCAGCTGGGGACAGTGGGGTGGCGTCCTGACTTTC CASSWGQWGGVLTF
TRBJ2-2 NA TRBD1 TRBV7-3 TGTGCCAGCAGCCCCGGGACAGGGCGTGGGGTTCACACCGGGGAGCTGTTTTTT CASSPGTGRGVHTGELFF
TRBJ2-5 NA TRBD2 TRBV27 TGTGCCAGCAGTGCAGCGGGGGGGCAAGAGACCCAGTACTTC CASSAAGGQETQYF
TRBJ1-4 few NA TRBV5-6 TGTGCCAGCAGCCGGTCGAGTGGTAATGAAAAACTGTTTTTT CASSRSSGNEKLFF
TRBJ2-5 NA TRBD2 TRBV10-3 TGTGCCATCACTACCGGGAGGTGGGAGACCCAGTACTTC CAITTGRWETQYF
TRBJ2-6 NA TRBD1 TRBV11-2 TGTGCCAGCAGCGACAGGGTACTTCCTGGGGCCAACGTCCTGACTTTC CASSDRVLPGANVLTF
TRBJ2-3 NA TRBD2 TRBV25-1 TGTGCCAGCAGTGTACTAGCGGCAGATACGCAGTATTTT CASSVLAADTQYF
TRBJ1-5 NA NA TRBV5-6 TGTGCCAGCAGCTTGTCGGGGGCCGGTCAGCCCCAGCATTTT CASSLSGAGQPQHF
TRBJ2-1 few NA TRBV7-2 TGTGCCAGCAGCTTCCACAGCTCCTACAATGAGCAGTTCTTC CASSFHSSYNEQFF
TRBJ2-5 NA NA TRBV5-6 TGTGCCAGCAGCAGCGGGTCGCGACAAGAGACCCAGTACTTC CASSSGSRQETQYF
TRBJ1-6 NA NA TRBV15 TGTGCCACCAGCAGAGTTACAGGTTCCTCCTATAATTCACCCCTCCACTTT CATSRVTGSSYNSPLHF
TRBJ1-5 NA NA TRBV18 TGTGCCAGCTCTCCCCGAACCGGGACCCCAGGCCCCCAGCATTTT CASSPRTGTPGPQHF
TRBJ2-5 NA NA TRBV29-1 TGCAGCGTTGCTGATCTCGTGGGGACCCAGTACTTC CSVADLVGTQYF
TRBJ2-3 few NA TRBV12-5 TGTGCTAGTGGTCGCCGCGGTCCTACAGATACGCAGTATTTT CASGRRGPTDTQYF
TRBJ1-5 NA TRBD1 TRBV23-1 TGCGCCAGCAGTCAATACCCAAACAGGGGGACACAGCGGAGCAATCAGCCCCAGCATTTT CASSQYPNRGTQRSNQPQHF
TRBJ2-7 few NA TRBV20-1 TGCAGTGCTAGTGCCACCTACGAGCAGTACTTC CSASATYEQYF
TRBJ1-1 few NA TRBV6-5 TGTGCCAGCAGTTCCCCCCTCGGGGCCACTGAAGCTTTCTTT CASSSPLGATEAFF